This is a list of T cell receptor beta chains from one sample in a study of beta chain features in type 1 diabetes. Measured with immunoSEQ multiplex PCR; TCRdb has only the in-frame clones, and not every one. The sample lists around 300,000 clones, roughly 11% occurring once. Sample: naive CD4+ T cells from blood. Receptor source: a woman aged 25-40 years in good health. CDR3s include the opening cysteine and the closing phenylalanine or tryptophan. A D gene is named only where the DNA matches it firmly. Some rows have no size entry. The others give once, few or many, or a class for an expanded clone.

.	TRBJ2-3	TRBV29-1	.	CSVDLASRRDTQYF	TGCAGCGTTGACCTAGCGAGTAGAAGGGATACGCAGTATTTT
few	TRBJ2-7	TRBV11-1	TRBD1	CASSARDRGSYEQYF	TGTGCCAGCAGCGCGCGGGACAGGGGCTCCTACGAGCAGTACTTC
.	TRBJ2-3	TRBV7-2	.	CASSLAGLTDTQYF	TGTGCCAGCAGCTTAGCCGGACTCACAGATACGCAGTATTTT
.	TRBJ2-7	TRBV7-9	TRBD1	CASSSFPPARDRRYEQYF	TGTGCCAGCAGCTCGTTCCCGCCAGCCCGGGACAGGAGGTACGAGCAGTACTTC
.	TRBJ2-2	TRBV7-9	.	CASIATGELFF	TGTGCCAGTATAGCAACCGGGGAGCTGTTTTTT
.	TRBJ2-1	TRBV9	.	CASSIRHDNEQFF	TGTGCCAGCAGCATTCGACACGACAATGAGCAGTTCTTC
many	TRBJ2-1	TRBV7-9	.	CAIPASPSAPNEQFF	TGTGCCATCCCTGCCTCTCCTAGCGCACCCAATGAGCAGTTCTTC
.	TRBJ2-5	TRBV27	.	CASSYRGGETQYF	TGTGCCAGCAGTTACAGGGGAGGAGAGACCCAGTACTTC
.	TRBJ2-7	TRBV5-6	.	CASSLAEDTLSYEQYF	TGTGCCAGCAGCTTGGCAGAGGACACGTTGTCCTACGAGCAGTACTTC
few	TRBJ2-5	TRBV5-1	.	CASSTRYF	TGCGCCAGCAGCACGCGGTACTTC
.	TRBJ2-2	TRBV7-9	TRBD1	CASSSDRGVTGELFF	TGTGCCAGCAGCTCAGACAGGGGAGTCACCGGGGAGCTGTTTTTT
few	TRBJ1-1	TRBV30	TRBD1	CAWSIGTDTEAFF	TGTGCCTGGAGTATAGGGACAGACACTGAAGCTTTCTTT
.	TRBJ2-7	TRBV7-3	TRBD1	CASSLSGGQGYEQYF	TGTGCCAGCAGCTTAAGTGGGGGACAGGGGTACGAGCAGTACTTC
.	TRBJ1-2	TRBV7-3	TRBD1	CASSGRGAEGYTF	TGTGCCAGCAGCGGCAGGGGGGCGGAAGGCTACACCTTC
few	TRBJ1-5	TRBV2	.	CASSVQGSNQPQHF	TGTGCCAGCAGTGTACAGGGAAGCAATCAGCCCCAGCATTTT